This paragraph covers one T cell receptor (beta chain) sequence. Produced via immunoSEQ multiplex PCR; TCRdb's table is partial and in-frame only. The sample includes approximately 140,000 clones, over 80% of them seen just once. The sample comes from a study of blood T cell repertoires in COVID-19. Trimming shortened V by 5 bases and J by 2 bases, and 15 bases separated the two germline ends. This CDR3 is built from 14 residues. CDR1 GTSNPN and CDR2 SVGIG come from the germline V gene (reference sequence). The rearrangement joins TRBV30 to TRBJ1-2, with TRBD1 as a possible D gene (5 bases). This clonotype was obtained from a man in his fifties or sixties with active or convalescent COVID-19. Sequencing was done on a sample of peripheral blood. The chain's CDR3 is CAWGETATNYGYTF. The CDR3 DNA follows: TGTGCCTGGGGGGAGACAGCCACAAACTATGGCTACACCTTC.